This T cell receptor (beta chain) appears in the sequencing data of a study of blood T cell repertoires in COVID-19 (dated by TCRdb to about 2020). The study in broad terms: The collaborator samples originated in the United States, Italy and Spain and spanned the acute and convalescent phases of COVID-19. The material from the prospective study consisted of cDNA or gDNA derived from T cells, B-cell-depleted T cells, or PBMCs. Samples were obtained from the ongoing ImmuneRACE study (first 160 participants) and from some 1,200 subjects provided by 6 global collaborators. A de-identified subject ID, COVID-19 status, age in years and sex were almost always included in the sample metadata. The repertoires were made available in a free public database intended to serve as a resource for research on the immune response to SARS-CoV-2. Where HLA class I and class II types were available, the types were taken from metadata supplied by the sample provider, not from assay-based typing. Deeply sampled blood TCRbeta repertoires from subjects exposed to, actively infected with, or recovered from COVID-19 were included in the dataset.

Collaborating institutions collected whole blood in K2EDTA tubes following their own protocols. For TCRbeta analysis, collaborators shipped samples as frozen whole blood, isolated PBMCs, or DNA extracted from either of those sample types. TCRbeta CDR3 regions were amplified from genomic DNA by means of the immunoSEQ Assay, a bias-controlled multiplex PCR. Under the source paper's analysis protocol: Within the assay, amplification of reference gene primers was used to estimate how many nucleated cells each sample contained. To quantify the absolute abundance of each unique TCRbeta CDR3 rearrangement, sequence reads were collapsed and filtered. For each sample, productive Simpson clonality was calculated as the square root of Simpson's diversity index across productive rearrangements. The clones in this table, taken by TCRdb from immuneACCESS, are in-frame only. Not every clone is retained; where verified, under half of the shortfall comes from an unresolved V gene, and the cause of the rest is unknown. V and J calls plus clone size are reproduced from that table; the DNA served to infer D and trimming. Present in this sample are tens of thousands of clones, about 80% of which were seen just once. The top ten constitute roughly 10% of the sample.

This clone was seen only once. Its antigen is still unknown. No much larger clone is present one base from it, and per-base qualities are unavailable. Study-wide conclusions, independent of this receptor: The quantity of clinical and demographic metadata differed by source and by participant and was supplied without curation.

V has 0 bases trimmed and J has 2 bases trimmed; junction bases matching no gene number 8. The CDR3 covers 17 residues, taking in both the cysteine and the phenylalanine. Here the CDR3 DNA is all that survives: 51 bases in frame from base 1. From a lookup of the germline V gene, CDR1 and CDR2 are SGDLS and YYNGEE. The TCR sequence derives from a human donor in a cohort sampled during active COVID-19. This chain joins TRBV9 to TRBJ1-2, and 9 bases in between align with TRBD1. Sequenced material: peripheral blood. The DNA is TGTGCCAGCAGCGTAGCATCGGGACAGGGAAGCAACTATGGCTACACCTTC. Its product reads: CASSVASGQGSNYGYTF. Here the CDR3 is joined to the reference TRBV9 and TRBJ1-2 genes, and the full variable domain is: DSGVTQTPKHLITATGQRVTLRCSPRSGDLSVYWYQQSLDQGLQFLIQYYNGEERAKGNILERFSAQQFPDLHSELNLSSLELGDSALYFCASSVASGQGSNYGYTFGSGTRLTVV.